Listed below are T cell receptor beta chains from one sample, sequenced in a study of tumor and adjacent non-tumor tissue in lung cancer. TCRdb recomputed calls from the multiplex PCR reads with MiXCR, one row per CDR3 protein. The data show about 93,000 distinct CDR3 sequences, roughly 66% seen once. The sequenced sample consisted of lung tumor tissue. These receptor sequences come from a man aged 60 to 69 with non-small cell lung cancer. Both conserved end residues are part of each CDR3. Each record gives: V gene, clone size, D gene, J gene, CDR3 DNA, CDR3 protein. D genes are given only for firm matches. Size is omitted from some rows. Given values are once, few, many or a class for expanded clones.

>TRBV20-1|.|.|TRBJ2-7
TGCAGTGCTAGAGAAGCACATGGTCTCGGAGAGCAGTATTTC
CSAREAHGLGEQYF
>TRBV29-1|.|.|TRBJ2-1
TGCACCGTTGAAGTCGGCCTAGTAGGCAATGAGCAGTTCTTC
CTVEVGLVGNEQFF
>TRBV29-1|.|.|TRBJ2-1
TGCAGCGTTGAAGACCAACTAGCCCCGATTTATAATGAGCAGTTCTTC
CSVEDQLAPIYNEQFF
>TRBV10-3|many|.|TRBJ2-3
TGTGCCATCAGGGGGACCTCTAGCACAGATACGCAGTATTTT
CAIRGTSSTDTQYF
>TRBV28|many|TRBD2|TRBJ2-1
TGTGCCAGCAATTCAGCACCGGGACTAGCGTCTTCCTCCTACAATGAGCAGTTCTTC
CASNSAPGLASSSYNEQFF
>TRBV11-2|.|.|TRBJ2-1
TGTGCCAGCAGCTTAGGAGGGGACGAGGGACAGCAGTTCTTC
CASSLGGDEGQQFF
>TRBV11-3|.|.|TRBJ2-1
TGTCCCAGCAGCCCGCGAGGGCACAGGGCCAATGATCAGTTCTTC
CPSSPRGHRANDQFF
>TRBV20-1|many|.|TRBJ1-2
TGCAGTGCTAGACTTCCCGGGGCCTATGGCTACACCTTC
CSARLPGAYGYTF
>TRBV6-1|once|.|TRBJ2-7
TGTGCCTGCAGTGAGAGAGGTGGCTTCCCGACCTACGAGCAGTACTTC
CACSERGGFPTYEQYF
>TRBV7-8|.|.|TRBJ2-3
TGTGCCAGCAGCTCCCTGACTAGGACGCAGTATTTT
CASSSLTRTQYF
>TRBV24-1|.|.|TRBJ2-1
TGTGCCACCAGTGATACTACAGGGACCCAACCCTACAATGAGCAATTCTTC
CATSDTTGTQPYNEQFF
>TRBV4-3|few|TRBD2|TRBJ2-1
TGCGCCAGCAGCCAACGTGGGACTAGTTATGTCAATGAGCAGTTCTTC
CASSQRGTSYVNEQFF
>TRBV6-1|.|TRBD2|TRBJ2-3
TGTACCAGCAGTGCTAGCGGGGACATAGATAAGCAGTATTTT
CTSSASGDIDKQYF
>TRBV6-6|.|.|TRBJ1-1
TGTGCCAGTTACCCACGGGGTCAGAACACTGAAGCTTTCTTT
CASYPRGQNTEAFF
>TRBV11-2|.|.|TRBJ2-5
TGTGCAAGCAGCTCGAGCCTCACGACCCAGTACTTC
CASSSSLTTQYF
>TRBV4-1|.|TRBD1|TRBJ2-7
TGCTCCAGCAGACAACCGTTTGGACAGGCCTACGAGCAGTACTTC
CSSRQPFGQAYEQYF
>TRBV30|.|TRBD1|TRBJ1-1
TGTGCCTGGAATCCTGACGACAGGGGAAACACTGAAGCTTTCTTT
CAWNPDDRGNTEAFF
>TRBV11-1|.|.|TRBJ2-7
TGTGCCAGCAGCTTTACAGGCGGCGCCTACAAGCAGTACTTC
CASSFTGGAYKQYF
>TRBV20-1|.|TRBD2|TRBJ2-7
TGCAGTGCTCAGCGGGAGGGACGCTACGAACAGTGCTTC
CSAQREGRYEQCF
>TRBV20-1|few|.|TRBJ1-4
TGCAGTGTCGCGGACAGCGAAGGGGCCAGGCTGTTTTTT
CSVADSEGARLFF
>TRBV29-1|.|TRBD2|TRBJ2-1
TGCAGCGGGGGGGGTTGGATAGGGGATAATGAGCAGTTCTTC
CSGGGWIGDNEQFF
>TRBV2|.|.|TRBJ2-4
TGTGCCAGCAGTGAACGGGGGGCAGCCAAAAACATTCAGTACTTC
CASSERGAAKNIQYF
>TRBV4-2|.|TRBD2|TRBJ2-3
TGTGCCACCAGGGAGGGGACGAGCACAGATACGCAGTATTTT
CATREGTSTDTQYF
>TRBV20-1|.|.|TRBJ2-3
TGCAGTGCTAGAGATATCTGGGAAGTGGGAACAGATACGCAGTATTTT
CSARDIWEVGTDTQYF
>TRBV29-1|.|.|TRBJ2-2
TGCAGCGCTCTACGACGAGGCCGGGACGGTCCTTTGGAGTTGTTTTTT
CSALRRGRDGPLELFF
>TRBV19|.|TRBD1|TRBJ1-5
TGTGCCAGTAGTGGGACAGGGTCCGATCAGCCCCAGCATTTT
CASSGTGSDQPQHF
>TRBV5-1|.|.|TRBJ2-7
TGCGCCAGCAGCTTGGAGGGCTTCTACGAGCATTACTTC
CASSLEGFYEHYF
>TRBV4-2|.|.|TRBJ2-5
TGTGCCAGTAGCCAAGAGGACAAGGGACTGTCAGAGACCCAGTACTTC
CASSQEDKGLSETQYF
>TRBV11-1|.|.|TRBJ2-1
TGTGCCAGCATCTTCATCGGGAGACATGATGATCAGTTCTTC
CASIFIGRHDDQFF
>TRBV2|.|.|TRBJ2-3
TGTGTCACACGGGACCCCGCTAGCACAGGTACGCAGTATTTT
CVTRDPASTGTQYF
>TRBV4-2|many|.|TRBJ1-4
TGTGCCAGCAGCCAAGATCTGGGCAGGGGTGAAAAACTGTTTTTT
CASSQDLGRGEKLFF
>TRBV13|.|.|TRBJ2-3
TGTGCCAGCAGCCGCCGGACACGGGGCACAGATACGCACTATTTT
CASSRRTRGTDTHYF
>TRBV28|.|TRBD2|TRBJ2-7
TGTACCAGCTTTAGCGGGAACCGTCCCAAAGGGCAGTACTTC
CTSFSGNRPKGQYF
>TRBV29-1|once|.|TRBJ2-5
TGCAGCGTTCTCGAAACTGTGGAGACCCAGTACTTC
CSVLETVETQYF
>TRBV11-2|few|TRBD1|TRBJ2-1
TGTGCCAGCAGCTTAGGACAGGGGAGCGCCTATGAGCAGTTCTTC
CASSLGQGSAYEQFF
>TRBV6-5|.|.|TRBJ2-6
TGTGCCAGCAGTTTGAACAGTGTGGAATCCGGGGCCAACGTCCTGACTTTC
CASSLNSVESGANVLTF
>TRBV11-2|.|.|TRBJ1-2
TGTGCCTACAGCTTATTGAGGGAAACAGGCTACACCTTC
CAYSLLRETGYTF
>TRBV7-8|many|TRBD1|TRBJ1-5
TGTGCCAGCAGCCGTGGGACAGCCAACAATCAGCCCCAGCATTTT
CASSRGTANNQPQHF
>TRBV12-3/TRBV12-4|.|TRBD2|TRBJ2-3
TGTGCCAGTAATTTAAAACTAGCGGGGGGTGGCACAGATACGCAGTATTTT
CASNLKLAGGGTDTQYF
>TRBV20-1|.|.|TRBJ1-5
TGCAGTGCTAGAGATAGGAGCTATTCTGCTCAGCCCCAGCATTTT
CSARDRSYSAQPQHF
>TRBV5-1|many|.|TRBJ1-3
TGCGCCAGCAGCTTGGAGGCACAGGGATTCTCTGGAAACACCATATATTTT
CASSLEAQGFSGNTIYF
>TRBV20-1|.|.|TRBJ2-5
TGCAGTGCTAGTGGAACACCCAGGGGCCAAGAGACCCAGTACTTC
CSASGTPRGQETQYF
>TRBV10-3|.|.|TRBJ1-1
TGTGCCATCAGTGAGCCTCAGGGGCAGGTCACTGAAGCTTTCTTT
CAISEPQGQVTEAFF
>TRBV14|few|.|TRBJ1-2
TGTGCCAGCAGCCAAGATCTCGGGCCCGGGGTAAGGGATTCAAGAGGGGGCTACACCTTC
CASSQDLGPGVRDSRGGYTF